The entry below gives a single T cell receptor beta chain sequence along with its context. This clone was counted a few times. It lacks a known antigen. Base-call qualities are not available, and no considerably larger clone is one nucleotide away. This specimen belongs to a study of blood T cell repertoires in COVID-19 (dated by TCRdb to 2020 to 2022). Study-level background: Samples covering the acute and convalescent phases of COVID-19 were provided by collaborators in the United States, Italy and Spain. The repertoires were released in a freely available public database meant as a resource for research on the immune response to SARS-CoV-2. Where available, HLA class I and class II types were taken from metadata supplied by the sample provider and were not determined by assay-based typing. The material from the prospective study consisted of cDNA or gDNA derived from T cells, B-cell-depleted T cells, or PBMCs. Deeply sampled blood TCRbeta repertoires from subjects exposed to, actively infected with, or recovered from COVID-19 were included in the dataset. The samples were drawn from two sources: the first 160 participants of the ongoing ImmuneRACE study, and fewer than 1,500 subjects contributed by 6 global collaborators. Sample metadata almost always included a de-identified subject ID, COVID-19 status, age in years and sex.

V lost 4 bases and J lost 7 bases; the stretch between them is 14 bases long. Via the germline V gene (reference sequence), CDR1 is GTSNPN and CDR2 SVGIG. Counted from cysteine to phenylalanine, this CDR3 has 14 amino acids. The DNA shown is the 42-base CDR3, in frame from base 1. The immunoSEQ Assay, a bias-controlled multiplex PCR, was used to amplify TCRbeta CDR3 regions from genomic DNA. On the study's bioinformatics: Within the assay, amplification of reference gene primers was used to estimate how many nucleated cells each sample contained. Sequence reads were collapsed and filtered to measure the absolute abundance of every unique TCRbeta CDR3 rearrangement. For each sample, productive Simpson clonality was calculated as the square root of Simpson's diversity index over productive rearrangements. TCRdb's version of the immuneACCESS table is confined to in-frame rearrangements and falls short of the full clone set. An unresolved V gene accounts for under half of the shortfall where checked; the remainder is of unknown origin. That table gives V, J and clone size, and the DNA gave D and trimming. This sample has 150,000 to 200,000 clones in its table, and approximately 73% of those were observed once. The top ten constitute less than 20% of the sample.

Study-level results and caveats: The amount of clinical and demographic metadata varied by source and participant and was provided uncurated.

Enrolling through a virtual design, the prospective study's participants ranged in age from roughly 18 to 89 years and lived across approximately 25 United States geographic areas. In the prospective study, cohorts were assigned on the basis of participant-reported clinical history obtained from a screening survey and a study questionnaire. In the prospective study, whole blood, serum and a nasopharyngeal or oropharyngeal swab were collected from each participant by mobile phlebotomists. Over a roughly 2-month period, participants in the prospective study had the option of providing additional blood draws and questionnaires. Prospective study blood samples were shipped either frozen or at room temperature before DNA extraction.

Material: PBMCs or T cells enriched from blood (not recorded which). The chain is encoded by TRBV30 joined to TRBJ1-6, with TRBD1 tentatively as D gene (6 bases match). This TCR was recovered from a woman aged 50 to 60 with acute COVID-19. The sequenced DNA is TGTGCCTGGAACCCCACAGGGCCGAATTCACCCCTCCACTTT. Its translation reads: CAWNPTGPNSPLHF. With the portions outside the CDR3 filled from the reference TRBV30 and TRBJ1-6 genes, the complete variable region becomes SQTIHQWPATLVQPVGSPLSLECTVEGTSNPNLYWYRQAAGRGLQLLFYSVGIGQISSEVPQNLSASRPQDRQFILSSKKLLLSDSGFYLCAWNPTGPNSPLHFGNGTRLTVT.